This TCR beta chain was recorded in a study of shared clonotypes between healthy human individuals. Study overall: For every donor, three CD4 naive, three CD4 memory, two CD8 naive and one CD8 memory plates were used.

There are 17 residues in the CDR3. The germline V gene encodes CDR1 GTSNPN and CDR2 SVGIG (reference sequence). V gave up 3 bases and J gave up 5 bases; unmatched junction bases: 17. Clones were sequenced by immunoSEQ multiplex PCR, and TCRdb holds only the in-frame ones, with some missing. The data contain about 2 million clones, 85% to 95% of them singletons. The V call is TRBV30, the J call TRBJ2-7; 9 positions match TRBD2. Sample: naive CD4+ T cells sorted from blood. Subset in this sample: CD45RA+ positively selected. This receptor was identified in a young man in good health. This CDR3 is CAWSTPGGRREGDEQYF. CDR3 nucleotides: TGTGCCTGGAGCACCCCAGGGGGGAGGCGGGAGGGCGACGAGCAGTACTTC.